Shown below are 21 T cell receptor beta chains from a single sample sequenced in a study of OX40 agonist ivuxolimab in advanced cancers. Produced via immunoSEQ multiplex PCR; TCRdb's table is partial and in-frame only. The table records about 79,000 clones, approximately 85% of them present only once. The sample in question was CD4+ or CD8+ T cells sorted from blood, obtained in a trial of the OX40 agonist ivuxolimab. These TCRs come from an adult with an advanced solid tumor such as melanoma, head and neck, liver or kidney cancer.

The CDR3 loop is CASSLRRDPKGDTQYF. CDR3 sequence (DNA): TGTGCCAGCAGCTTGAGGCGGGATCCCAAGGGGGATACGCAGTATTTT. The chain has TRBV11-2 and TRBJ2-3; the D gene is possibly TRBD2 (6 bases). The germline V gene encodes CDR1 SGHAT and CDR2 FQNNGV. With 3 bases removed from V and 6 bases from J, the gap between germline ends came to 19 bases. The CDR3 sequence is 16 residues long.

Note on this clone: Other nucleotide sequences from this sample produce the same CDR3. The chain couples TRBV5-1 to TRBJ2-3, with D uncertain. The ends were cut back, 0 bases at V and 1 base at J, with 3 bases in the middle. CDR1 SGHRS and CDR2 YFSETQ come from the germline V gene. This CDR3 has 13 amino acids. The DNA of the CDR3 is TGCGCCAGCAGCTTGGGTGGCACAGATACGCAGTATTTT. This codes for CASSLGGTDTQYF.

The chain joins TRBV20-1 to TRBJ2-5; D is unclear. Trimming removed 4 bases from V and 9 bases from J, with 9 bases in between. Germline CDR1 and CDR2: DFQATT and SNEGSKA (reference sequence). CDR3 length: 10 residues. The CDR3 protein is CSATTGAQYF. The CDR3 DNA sequence: TGCAGTGCTACGACTGGGGCCCAGTACTTC.

The chain couples TRBV5-4 to TRBJ2-5; TRBD2 matches at 12 bases. The CDR3 has 15 residues. Per the germline V gene, CDR1 is SGHNT and CDR2 is YYREEE (reference sequence). V was clipped by 4 bases and J by 5 bases; unmatched bases: 6. The CDR3, as DNA: TGTGCCAGCAGCCTGACTAGCGGGAGAACGGAGACCCAGTACTTC. Amino acids: CASSLTSGRTETQYF. Supplemented by reference TRBV5-4 and TRBJ2-5, the full variable domain reads ETGVTQSPTHLIKTRGQQVTLRCSSQSGHNTVSWYQQALGQGPQFIFQYYREEENGRGNFPPRFSGLQFPNYSSELNVNALELDDSALYLCASSLTSGRTETQYFGPGTRLLVL.

The CDR3, as DNA: TGTGCCAGCAGTGAACCCCCCTGGGACAGGGCCCACGAGCAGTACTTC. Amino acid sequence: CASSEPPWDRAHEQYF. This chain links TRBV6-1 with TRBJ2-7, with 9 bases matching TRBD1. Germline V gives CDR1 MNHNS, CDR2 SASEGT. The junction had 10 bases not matched to a gene; V was cut back by 2 bases and J by 5 bases. The CDR3 totals 16 residues.

This chain uses TRBV7-2 with TRBJ2-7, with TRBD1 identical over 9 bases. The V and J ends lost 6 bases and 4 bases, in that order; junction bases with no gene match: 10. The CDR3 spans 15 residues. Germline V gives CDR1 SGHTA, CDR2 FQGNSA. The CDR3 protein is CASSHSVGQGYEQYF. CDR3 in DNA: TGTGCCAGCAGTCATTCGGTTGGACAGGGGTACGAGCAGTACTTC.

In its sample, this clone was seen once. The gene calls are TRBV2 and TRBJ1-4, with D uncertain. The CDR3 loop spans 16 amino acids. Germline V gives CDR1 SNHLY, CDR2 FYNNEI. The germline V and J ends were trimmed by 6 bases and 2 bases, with 16 bases remaining between them. The CDR3 spells CASSARAVATNEKLFF. CDR3 bases: TGTGCCAGCAGCGCCCGTGCGGTCGCGACTAATGAAAAACTGTTTTTT. Full variable domain (remainder filled in from reference TRBV2 and TRBJ1-4): EPEVTQTPSHQVTQMGQEVILRCVPISNHLYFYWYRQILGQKVEFLVSFYNNEISEKSEIFDDQFSVERPDGSNFTLKIRSTKLEDSAMYFCASSARAVATNEKLFFGSGTQLSVL.

The chain uses TRBV19 and TRBJ1-5; perhaps TRBD1 as D (6 bases). Germline V gene data show CDR1 as LNHDA and CDR2 as SQIVND (reference sequence). CDR3 length: 11 residues. Between the trimmed V and J ends, which lost 5 bases and 12 bases, there was a span of 11 bases. The CDR3 reads CASSGGGHQHF. CDR3 nucleotides: TGTGCCAGTAGTGGGGGGGGGCACCAGCATTTT.

This rearrangement joins TRBV11-3 to TRBJ2-5; D gene unclear. The CDR3 spans 15 residues. Germline CDR1 and CDR2: SGHNT and YENEEA. Trimming stripped 7 bases from V and 1 base from J, with 16 bases between. CDR3 sequence reads: CASNRSGERQETQYF. In nucleotides, the CDR3 is TGTGCCAGCAACCGTTCCGGTGAGCGCCAAGAGACCCAGTACTTC.

This clone was seen once. V usage is TRBV7-9 and J usage is TRBJ2-1; weak D call: TRBD2 (6 bases). Germline CDR1 reads SEHNR; CDR2 reads FQNEAQ (reference sequence). V was cut by 6 bases and J by 0 bases, with 21 bases left in between. The length of the CDR3 is 18 residues. This CDR3 is CASSRRAGGESSYNEQFF. DNA for the CDR3: TGTGCCAGCAGTCGAAGGGCGGGCGGGGAAAGCTCCTACAATGAGCAGTTCTTC.

This clone was recorded once. The rearrangement links TRBV28 to TRBJ2-3; 10 bases line up with TRBD1. Germline CDR1 reads MDHEN; CDR2 reads SYDVKM. Germline trimming cut 6 bases from V and 5 bases from J; bases unmatched to any gene: 5. The CDR3 has 14 residues. CDR3 bases: TGTGCCAGCAGCTCCGGACAGGGGGTAGATACGCAGTATTTT. Its protein is CASSSGQGVDTQYF.

This clone came up once. This rearrangement joins TRBV5-1 to TRBJ2-1; 8 bases align to TRBD2. The CDR3 covers 18 residues. The J segment lost 0 bases and the V segment lost 0 bases, leaving 8 bases of the junction unmatched. The germline gives CDR1 SGHRS, CDR2 YFSETQ. The CDR3 region has the DNA TGCGCCAGCAGCTTGGCTGGGGTAGCGGGACACTCCTACAATGAGCAGTTCTTC. Protein sequence: CASSLAGVAGHSYNEQFF.

The chain recombines TRBV5-8 with TRBJ2-3, with TRBD1 matching over 7 bases. Germline trimming cut 1 base from V and 9 bases from J; bases unmatched to any gene: 14. Per germline, CDR1 SGHTS and CDR2 YDEGEE. CDR3 length: 16 residues. CDR3 sequence (DNA): TGTGCCAGCAGCTTGCAAAGGGACAGTGGTGGGGCAACGCAGTATTTT. Translated, it gives CASSLQRDSGGATQYF.

The chain couples TRBV5-1 to TRBJ2-2; D is perhaps TRBD2 (6 bases). Per the germline V gene, CDR1 is SGHRS and CDR2 is YFSETQ. Trimming cost V 7 bases and J 7 bases, with 23 bases left between them. The CDR3 is made up of 16 amino acids. The DNA of the CDR3 is TGCGCCAGCCGGGACTCTTTGGCAATGAGGGGCGGGGAGCTGTTTTTT. Protein product: CASRDSLAMRGGELFF. Using reference TRBV5-1 and TRBJ2-2 for the parts outside the CDR3, the full variable domain is KAGVTQTPRYLIKTRGQQVTLSCSPISGHRSVSWYQQTPGQGLQFLFEYFSETQRNKGNFPGRFSGRQFSNSRSEMNVSTLELGDSALYLCASRDSLAMRGGELFFGEGSRLTVL.

The rearrangement links TRBV7-8 to TRBJ2-1, with 7 nucleotides matching TRBD2. Trimming took 5 bases from V and 0 from J; bases not matched to a gene: 7. The CDR3 has 16 residues. The germline CDR1 and CDR2 sequences are SGHVS and FQNEAQ. This chain's CDR3 is CASSLRDYGSYNEQFF. The CDR3, as DNA: TGTGCCAGCAGCCTCCGGGACTACGGCTCCTACAATGAGCAGTTCTTC.

The chain uses TRBV7-8 and TRBJ1-4; 7 nucleotides align to TRBD1. The CDR3 is made up of 14 amino acids. V trimming: 5 bases; J trimming: 4 bases; junction bases outside the gene matches: 4. CDR1 SGHVS and CDR2 FQNEAQ come from the germline V gene. CDR3 sequence (DNA): TGTGCCAGCAGCCAGGGACAGTTTAATGAAAAACTGTTTTTT. Protein product: CASSQGQFNEKLFF.

The chain links TRBV13 to TRBJ2-5; 14 bases are a match to TRBD2. The CDR3 sequence is 17 residues long. CDR1 and CDR2 from the germline V gene are PRHDT and FYEKMQ (reference sequence). V shed 0 bases and J 4 bases; nucleotides not matched to a gene: 4. CDR3 nucleotide sequence: TGTGCCAGCAGCTTAGGCCTGGGACTAGCGGGAGCAGAGACCCAGTACTTC. As protein: CASSLGLGLAGAETQYF.

This chain joins TRBV5-1 and TRBJ2-5; 11 nucleotides line up with TRBD2. Unmatched junction bases numbered 1, after V lost 6 bases and J lost 3 bases. Looked up from germline, CDR1 is SGHRS and CDR2 is YFSETQ. The CDR3 consists of 13 residues. The CDR3 loop reads CASTTSGKETQYF. The CDR3 bases are TGCGCCAGCACGACTAGCGGGAAAGAGACCCAGTACTTC.

The rearrangement joins TRBV27 to TRBJ1-1; D uncertain. CDR1 and CDR2 from the germline V gene are MNHEY and SMNVEV (reference sequence). The V gene lost 5 bases and the J gene lost 4 bases, with 11 bases spanning the gap. This CDR3 spans 13 amino acids. CDR3 DNA: TGTGCCAGCAGTATGTGGGTGCGCACTGAAGCTTTCTTT. As protein: CASSMWVRTEAFF.

The chain joins TRBV5-1 to TRBJ2-2, with 10 bases identical to TRBD2. The junction had 5 bases not matched to a gene; V was cut back by 4 bases and J by 5 bases. Germline CDR1 reads SGHRS; CDR2 reads YFSETQ. The CDR3 covers 15 residues. The CDR3 nucleotides are TGCGCCAGCAGCATATCTAGCGGGAGTACCGGGGAGCTGTTTTTT. This gives the protein CASSISSGSTGELFF.

This sequence joins TRBV15 and TRBJ1-1; a weak D match, TRBD1 (5 bases). Germline CDR1 reads LNHNV; CDR2 reads YYDKDF (reference sequence). V was pared by 3 bases and J by 1 base, with 15 bases between. The CDR3 spans 16 residues. The CDR3 nucleotides are TGTGCCACCAGCAGTATCCCCCGACAGAGGAACACTGAAGCTTTCTTT. It encodes CATSSIPRQRNTEAFF.